The T cell receptor beta chain described here comes from a study of blood T cell repertoires in COVID-19. As for the study in general: COVID-19 samples collected from the United States, Italy and Spain covered acute and convalescent phases. PBMCs, B-cell-depleted T cells, or T cells were the source of the cDNA or gDNA that made up the material.

Participant-given clinical history determined each cohort assignment. The V segment lost 5 bases and the J segment 5 bases; nucleotides outside the gene matches: 7. The V gene's germline CDR1 is SGHDT and CDR2 YYEEEE. CDR3 size: 15 residues. Original data processing: The authors estimated nucleated cell counts from reference gene primer amplification. Clones were sequenced by immunoSEQ multiplex PCR, and TCRdb holds only the in-frame ones, with some missing. D and trimming were read from the DNA, whereas the V and J calls and clone size are those reported in that table. This sample carries around 250,000 clones, 85% of them seen once, and the ten largest clones take 9.1%.

The sequencing input was PBMCs or T cells enriched from blood (not recorded which). The receptor was derived from a woman in her forties or fifties with acute COVID-19. This chain uses TRBV5-6 with TRBJ2-1, with TRBD2 matching over 10 bases. The CDR3 protein is CASSMSGGANNEQFF. CDR3 DNA: TGTGCCAGCAGTATGAGCGGGGGGGCCAACAATGAGCAGTTCTTC.